What follows are 7 T cell receptor beta chains derived from one specimen sequenced in a study of blood T cell repertoires in COVID-19. Repertoires were generated with immunoSEQ multiplex PCR, while TCRdb's copy carries only in-frame clones and drops some. The repertoire holds about 200,000 clones, around 85% seen once, with around 20% in the top ten. The sequenced sample consisted of PBMCs or T cells enriched from blood (not recorded which). The receptors stem from a man aged 40-49 years who had recovered from COVID-19.

The rearrangement uses TRBV18 and TRBJ2-7, with 10 bases lining up with TRBD1. Germline CDR1 and CDR2: KGHSH and LQKENI. With V trimmed by 0 bases and J by 3 bases, 2 bases remained unmatched. There are 15 residues in the CDR3. The CDR3 reads CASSPPDRGDYEQYF. CDR3 bases: TGTGCCAGCTCACCACCGGACAGGGGGGACTACGAGCAGTACTTC. Variable domain in full (rest from reference TRBV18 and TRBJ2-7): NAGVMQNPRHLVRRRGQEARLRCSPMKGHSHVYWYRQLPEEGLKFMVYLQKENIIDESGMPKERFSAEFPKEGPSILRIQQVVRGDSAAYFCASSPPDRGDYEQYFGPGTRLTVT.

This chain joins TRBV27 and TRBJ2-7, with D perhaps matching TRBD2 (7 bases). V lost 0 bases and J lost 1, with 10 bases in between. CDR1 is MNHEY, CDR2 SMNVEV, per germline (reference sequence). The CDR3 length is 15 residues. CDR3 coding DNA: TGTGCCAGCAGTTTATCAGGGGGGGGGTCCTACGAGCAGTACTTC. Its protein is CASSLSGGGSYEQYF.

This clone was counted a few times. V gene TRBV10-1 combines with J gene TRBJ2-5; D remains unclear. Germline V gives CDR1 WNHNN, CDR2 SYGVQD (reference sequence). Trimming took 3 bases from V and 9 from J, leaving 11 bases between them. The CDR3 is 12 residues long. CDR3 sequence: CASSDTLPAQYF. The CDR3 bases are TGCGCCAGCAGTGACACCCTCCCGGCCCAGTACTTC.

The CDR3 protein is CSAGGGQGASTDTQYF. CDR3 bases: TGCAGTGCTGGTGGGGGCCAGGGGGCGAGCACAGATACGCAGTATTTT. The chain combines TRBV20-1 with TRBJ2-3; 8 bases map to TRBD1. Trimming took 5 bases from V and 0 from J; bases not matched to a gene: 10. Germline CDR1 is DFQATT and CDR2 is SNEGSKA (reference sequence). The CDR3 totals 16 residues.

This chain connects TRBV11-1 to TRBJ2-1; D not resolved. The CDR3 loop spans 15 amino acids. V was shortened by 3 bases and J by 8 bases, with 17 bases between the two germline ends. Per the germline V gene, CDR1 is SGHAT and CDR2 is FQDESV (reference sequence). This CDR3 is CASSFDHSGWDEQFF. CDR3 coding DNA: TGTGCCAGCAGCTTTGATCACAGTGGTTGGGATGAGCAGTTCTTC.

The chain joins TRBV28 to TRBJ1-5; D is uncertain. V was cut by 5 bases and J by 7 bases, with 18 bases left in between. CDR1 is MDHEN, CDR2 SYDVKM, per germline. CDR3 length: 15 residues. CDR3 DNA: TGTGCCAGCAGTGCCCAGGCCCCCGGGAGACAGCCCCAGCATTTT. This encodes CASSAQAPGRQPQHF.

This chain uses TRBV28 with TRBJ2-1; 9 bases match TRBD2. The trim removed 4 bases at V and 8 bases at J, leaving 12 bases unmatched. This CDR3 is built from 16 residues. The germline gives CDR1 MDHEN, CDR2 SYDVKM. CDR3: CASSSWSSGRGDEQFF. CDR3 coding DNA: TGTGCCAGCAGTTCGTGGAGTAGCGGGAGAGGAGATGAGCAGTTCTTC.